What follows is one T cell receptor (beta chain) and its context. One entry per CDR3 protein results from TCRdb running MiXCR on the reads. This sample carries roughly 720,000 distinct CDR3 sequences, roughly 36% of them seen once, and the ten largest clones take about 2.8%. The data derive from a study of T cell repertoires in cytomegalovirus infection. Background on the study: Evidence of both CMV infection and a matching HLA type came from public TCR beta signatures.

The CDR3 extends over 11 amino acids. Germline CDR1 is SQVTM and CDR2 is ANQGSEA. Trimming removed 6 bases at V and 8 bases at J, with 13 bases between. This sequence joins TRBV29-1 and TRBJ1-2; D not resolved. The clonotype was recovered from a human donor in good health (CMV status not recorded). Some clones in this sample may be carry-over from other donors' samples. The sequencing sample was made of PBMCs. Here the CDR3 DNA reads TGCAGCGTGCCCTCGGCGCGGGGCTACACCTTC. Translation gives CSVPSARGYTF.